The sequence of this TCR beta chain was determined in a study of Graves' ophthalmopathy and Graves' hyperthyroidism. For repertoire sequencing, the TCR beta CDR3 regions were amplified from RNA transcripts. The first-round RT-PCR employed HTBI primers together with the Qiagen OneStep RT-PCR kit. A multiplex PCR was then performed as the second round. TCRdb redid the calling of the multiplex PCR reads with MiXCR, one entry per CDR3 protein. The data hold hundreds of thousands of distinct CDR3 sequences, with over 40% observed a single time. The study enrolled ophthalmopathy donors with moderate-to-severe activity, CAS ≥3, NOSPECS ≥4 and duration under 3 months. The diagnosis combined clinical symptoms, thyroxine, TRAb, thyroid ultrasound and orbital computed tomography scans. This CDR3 has 14 residues. Germline trimming cut 3 bases from V and 6 bases from J; bases unmatched to any gene: 7. Germline-derived CDR1 and CDR2 are DFQATT and SNEGSKA (reference sequence).

The TCR originated in an adult man with Graves' ophthalmopathy. Sequenced: peripheral blood. The V call is TRBV20-1, the J call TRBJ1-4; 7 nucleotides align to TRBD1. CDR3 region: CSARRQGTDEKLFF. In DNA, the CDR3 is TGCAGTGCTAGGAGACAGGGTACGGATGAAAAACTGTTTTTT.